This entry features one T cell receptor beta chain sequence. This sample was taken from a study of blood T cell repertoires in COVID-19. Study in general: PBMCs, B-cell-depleted T cells, or T cells were the source of the cDNA or gDNA that made up the material.

TCRdb's copy holds only in-frame clones and misses some; the assay was immunoSEQ multiplex PCR. The data contain 350,000 to 550,000 clones, about 89% of them singletons. Germline V gene sequence: CDR1 SGHRS, CDR2 YFSETQ. V lost 4 bases, J lost 2 bases, and 12 bases stayed unmatched. The length of the CDR3 is 19 residues. This chain connects TRBV5-1 to TRBJ2-7; 16 nucleotides align to TRBD2. This sequence was found in a woman in her thirties with acute or convalescent COVID-19. Sequencing was done on a sample of peripheral blood. The CDR3 is CASSAIPPGLAGGPYEQYF. The CDR3 DNA reads as TGCGCCAGCAGCGCAATCCCCCCGGGACTAGCGGGGGGGCCCTACGAGCAGTACTTC.